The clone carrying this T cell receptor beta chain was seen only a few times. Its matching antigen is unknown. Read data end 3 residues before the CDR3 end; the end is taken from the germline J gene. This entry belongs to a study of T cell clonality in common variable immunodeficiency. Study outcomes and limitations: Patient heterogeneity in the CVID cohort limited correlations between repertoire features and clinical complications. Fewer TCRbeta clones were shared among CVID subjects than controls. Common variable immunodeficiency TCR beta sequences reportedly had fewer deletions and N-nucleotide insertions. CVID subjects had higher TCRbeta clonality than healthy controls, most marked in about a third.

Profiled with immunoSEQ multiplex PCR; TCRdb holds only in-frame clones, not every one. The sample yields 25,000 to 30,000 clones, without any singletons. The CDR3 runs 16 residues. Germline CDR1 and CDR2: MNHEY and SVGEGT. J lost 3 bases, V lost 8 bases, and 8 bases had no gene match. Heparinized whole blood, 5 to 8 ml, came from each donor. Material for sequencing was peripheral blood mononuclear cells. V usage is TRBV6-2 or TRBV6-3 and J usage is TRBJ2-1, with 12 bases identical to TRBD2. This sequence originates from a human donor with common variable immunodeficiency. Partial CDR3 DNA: TGTGCCAGCTTACACCGGACTAGCGGGGTCTACAATGAG. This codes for CASLHRTSGVYNE. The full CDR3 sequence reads CASLHRTSGVYNEQFF.